This note documents a single T cell receptor (beta chain) sequence. This clone is considered large (0.1 to 1%). Which antigen it targets is not known. There are no base qualities to consult, and no much larger clone falls within one base. The sample belongs to a study of sequential checkpoint blockade in melanoma (dated by TCRdb to the late 2010s). Looking at the study overall: Patients were randomized 1:1 to first-line nivolumab followed by ipilimumab (arm A) or ipilimumab followed by nivolumab (arm B). Maintenance nivolumab was given following each of the two trial sequences. DNA from 91 pretreatment melanoma tumor samples underwent TCRbeta immunosequencing. Roughly 23 patients had matched tumor biopsies taken before treatment and at week 13, after single-agent nivolumab (arm A) or ipilimumab (arm B). Roughly 80% of the matched tumor biopsy pairs taken before and after treatment were from the same lesion.

Per the publication, the treatment or condition label means: randomized to nivolumab then ipilimumab (arm A) or the reverse (arm B). None of the patients in the trial had previously been given DNA-damaging chemotherapy. CheckMate 064, a randomized, open-label phase II trial of sequential checkpoint blockade, was the source of the samples, all of which came from patients with melanoma. Tumor TCR sequencing used genomic DNA from formalin-fixed paraffin-embedded (FFPE) tissue samples. Broader findings and caveats from the paper: Tumor T-cell fraction and clonality correlated with PD-L1 staining and CD8+ T-cell counts but not with mutational load. Achieving clinical benefit was about 30 times more likely for patients whose tumor T-cell fraction and clonality increased by week 13. Within-arm analyses of tumor T-cell fraction were limited by small sample sizes and reduced statistical power. Larger, independent patient cohorts are needed to validate the response-prediction model that combines TCR metrics and mutation burden. Among patients in arm A, the nivolumab-first arm, pretreatment tumor TIL clonality was associated with response (P = .04).

The immunoSEQ Assay was used to immunosequence TCRbeta CDR3 regions from genomic DNA. Before high-throughput sequencing, genomic DNA was amplified using bias-controlled multiplex PCR. The study's processing was this. To quantify the absolute abundance of each unique TCRbeta CDR3 region, the sequences were collapsed and filtered. Clonality, defined as 1 minus Pielou's evenness, was calculated using productive rearrangements only. Tumor T-cell fraction was computed by normalizing TCRbeta template counts to usable DNA, estimated from several housekeeping genes. A previously published method was used to identify clones with significantly greater frequencies in on-treatment samples than in baseline samples. In its TCRdb copy, this immuneACCESS table keeps in-frame sequences only and misses some clones. Where compared with another copy, unresolved V genes explain less than half of these, and the others have no known cause. D and trimming come from the DNA, and the V and J calls and clone size come from that table. The sample includes 13,000 or so clones, with approximately 22% observed a single time. Almost 6.5% of the sample comes from the top ten.

From cysteine to phenylalanine, the CDR3 is 14 amino acids long. The sequence is cut down to CDR3 DNA, 42 bases in frame from base 1. Looking up the germline V gene yields CDR1 SGHNT and CDR2 YENEEA. The trim is 5 bases for V and 0 bases for J, with a gap of 8 bases between the germline ends. This clonotype was sampled from a human donor with melanoma. The rearranged segments are TRBV11-3 and TRBJ1-3; the D gene remains uncertain. This specimen consisted of tumor tissue (inferred from file names), obtained from a patient given nivolumab and ipilimumab in sequence. CDR3 loop: CASSLIASGNTIYF. The sequenced DNA: TGTGCCAGCAGCCTCATCGCCTCTGGAAACACCATATATTTT. Reference TRBV11-3 and TRBJ1-3 genes cover what lies past the CDR3, so the full variable domain is EAGVVQSPRYKIIEKKQPVAFWCNPISGHNTLYWYLQNLGQGPELLIRYENEEAVDDSQLPKDRFSAERLKGVDSTLKIQPAELGDSAVYLCASSLIASGNTIYFGEGSWLTVV.